This TCR beta chain was captured by sequencing in a study of blood T cell repertoires in COVID-19. Cohort 3 recovery required two negative PCRs, clearance, or symptom resolution. The trim removed 3 bases at V and 2 bases at J, leaving 8 bases unmatched. The length of the CDR3 is 16 residues. The V gene's germline CDR1 is SGHVS and CDR2 FQNEAQ. Original processing notes: Reference gene primers were amplified, and this amplification served to estimate nucleated cell counts. Clones were read by immunoSEQ multiplex PCR, and TCRdb kept only the in-frame ones, dropping some. V, J and clone size were drawn from that table, and D and trimming were deduced from the DNA. This table holds approximately 230,000 clones, about nine tenths found once.

The sequence was obtained from a woman between 18 and 30 years old who had recovered from COVID-19. Sequencing was performed on PBMCs or T cells enriched from blood (not recorded which). The J gene is TRBJ2-7, the V gene TRBV7-8, with 9 bases matching TRBD2. CDR3 coding DNA: TGTGCCAGCAGCTTGGGTAGCGGGAGAACGACCTACGAGCAGTACTTC. Residues: CASSLGSGRTTYEQYF.